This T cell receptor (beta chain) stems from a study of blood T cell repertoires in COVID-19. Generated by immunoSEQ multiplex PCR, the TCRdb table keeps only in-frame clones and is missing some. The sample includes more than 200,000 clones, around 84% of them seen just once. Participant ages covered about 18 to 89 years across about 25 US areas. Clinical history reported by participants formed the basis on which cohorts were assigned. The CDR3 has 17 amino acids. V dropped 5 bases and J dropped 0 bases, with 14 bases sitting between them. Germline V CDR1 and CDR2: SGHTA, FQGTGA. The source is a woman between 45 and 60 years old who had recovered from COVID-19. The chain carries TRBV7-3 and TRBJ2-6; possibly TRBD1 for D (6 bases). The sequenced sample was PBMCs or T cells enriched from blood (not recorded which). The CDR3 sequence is CASSPGTPSSGANVLTF. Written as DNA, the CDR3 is TGTGCCAGCAGCCCCGGGACACCAAGCTCTGGGGCCAACGTCCTGACTTTC.